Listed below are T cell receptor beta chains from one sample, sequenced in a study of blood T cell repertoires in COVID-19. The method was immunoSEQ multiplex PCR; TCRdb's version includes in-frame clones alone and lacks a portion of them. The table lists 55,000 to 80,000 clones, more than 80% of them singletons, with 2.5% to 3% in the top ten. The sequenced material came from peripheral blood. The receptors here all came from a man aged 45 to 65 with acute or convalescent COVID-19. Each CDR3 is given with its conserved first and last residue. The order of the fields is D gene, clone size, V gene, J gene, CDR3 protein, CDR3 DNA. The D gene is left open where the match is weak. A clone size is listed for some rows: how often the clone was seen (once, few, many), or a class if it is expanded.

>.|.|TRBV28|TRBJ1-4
CASSHRGGWGNEKLFF
TGTGCCAGCAGTCACCGCGGGGGGTGGGGTAATGAAAAACTGTTTTTT
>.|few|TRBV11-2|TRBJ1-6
CASSFRDKNSPLHF
TGTGCCAGCAGCTTCCGGGACAAGAATTCACCCCTCCACTTT
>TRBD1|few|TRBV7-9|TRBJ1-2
CASSIPGAGQKHNYGYTF
TGTGCCAGCAGCATCCCCGGGGCGGGACAGAAGCACAACTATGGCTACACCTTC
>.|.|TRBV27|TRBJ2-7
CASSLVWGDYEQYF
TGTGCCAGCAGTTTAGTTTGGGGGGATTACGAGCAGTACTTC
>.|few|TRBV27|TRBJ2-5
CASSWYPGEETQYF
TGTGCCAGCAGTTGGTACCCAGGGGAGGAGACCCAGTACTTC
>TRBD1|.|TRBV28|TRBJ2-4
CASSGDREWWYF
TGTGCCAGCAGTGGGGACAGGGAGTGGTGGTACTTC
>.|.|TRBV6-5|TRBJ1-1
CASRNHGEVTEAFF
TGTGCCAGCAGAAATCACGGGGAGGTCACTGAAGCTTTCTTT
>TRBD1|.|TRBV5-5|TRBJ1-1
CASSATLRGYTEAFF
TGTGCCAGCAGCGCGACCCTCAGGGGGTACACTGAAGCTTTCTTT
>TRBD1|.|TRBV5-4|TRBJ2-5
CASSAGTAKQETQYF
TGTGCCAGCAGCGCCGGGACAGCCAAACAAGAGACCCAGTACTTC
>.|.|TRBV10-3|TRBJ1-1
CAISESRVLNTEAFF
TGTGCCATCAGTGAGAGCAGGGTCCTGAACACTGAAGCTTTCTTT
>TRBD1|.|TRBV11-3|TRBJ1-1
CASNPAEGRGKNNTEAFF
TGTGCCAGCAACCCGGCCGAGGGCAGGGGGAAGAATAACACTGAAGCTTTCTTT
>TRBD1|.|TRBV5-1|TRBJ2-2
CASSLGQGGAGELFF
TGCGCCAGCAGCCTGGGACAGGGAGGTGCCGGGGAGCTGTTTTTT
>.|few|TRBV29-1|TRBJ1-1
CSASDSDWFGEAFF
TGCAGCGCCTCGGACAGCGACTGGTTCGGTGAAGCTTTCTTT
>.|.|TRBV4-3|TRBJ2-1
CASSQDMVGLGQFF
TGCGCCAGCAGCCAAGATATGGTGGGGCTAGGGCAGTTCTTC
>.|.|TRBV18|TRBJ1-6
CASSRDSVGNSPLHF
TGTGCCAGCTCTCGAGACAGCGTGGGGAATTCACCCCTCCACTTT
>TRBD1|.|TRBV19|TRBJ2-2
CASSIQMPGQGNTGELFF
TGTGCCAGTAGTATACAAATGCCGGGACAGGGGAACACCGGGGAGCTGTTTTTT
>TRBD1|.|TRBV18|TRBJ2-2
CASSRTGVDTGELFF
TGTGCCAGCTCAAGGACAGGGGTTGACACCGGGGAGCTGTTTTTT
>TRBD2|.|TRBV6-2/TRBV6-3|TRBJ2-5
CASSYTGLKMETQYF
TGTGCCAGCAGTTACACGGGACTAAAGATGGAGACCCAGTACTTC
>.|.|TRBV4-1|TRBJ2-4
CASSQVGGKNIQYF
TGCGCCAGCAGCCAGGTCGGGGGTAAAAACATTCAGTACTTC
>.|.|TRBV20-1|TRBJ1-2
CSAYDGYTF
TGCAGTGCCTATGATGGCTACACCTTC
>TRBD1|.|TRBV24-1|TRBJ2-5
CAVEGTGGEPQETQYF
TGTGCCGTAGAGGGGACAGGGGGTGAACCCCAAGAGACCCAGTACTTC
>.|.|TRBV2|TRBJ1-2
CASSVYRRYGYTF
TGTGCCAGCAGTGTTTATCGGAGATACGGCTACACCTTC
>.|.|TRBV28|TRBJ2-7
CASSPRGAVSYEQYF
TGTGCCAGCAGTCCACGGGGGGCGGTTTCCTACGAGCAGTACTTC
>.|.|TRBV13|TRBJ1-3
CASSLTEQGSGNTIYF
TGTGCCAGCAGCTTAACGGAACAGGGCTCTGGAAACACCATATATTTT
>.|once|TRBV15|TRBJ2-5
CATSRPLTETQYF
TGTGCCACCAGCAGACCACTCACGGAGACCCAGTACTTC
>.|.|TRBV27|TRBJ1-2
CASSLSQGPYGYTF
TGTGCCAGCAGTTTATCGCAGGGCCCCTATGGCTACACCTTC
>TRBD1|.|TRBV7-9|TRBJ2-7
CASSLVGTGTYKQYF
TGTGCCAGCAGCTTAGTCGGGACAGGGACCTACAAGCAGTACTTC